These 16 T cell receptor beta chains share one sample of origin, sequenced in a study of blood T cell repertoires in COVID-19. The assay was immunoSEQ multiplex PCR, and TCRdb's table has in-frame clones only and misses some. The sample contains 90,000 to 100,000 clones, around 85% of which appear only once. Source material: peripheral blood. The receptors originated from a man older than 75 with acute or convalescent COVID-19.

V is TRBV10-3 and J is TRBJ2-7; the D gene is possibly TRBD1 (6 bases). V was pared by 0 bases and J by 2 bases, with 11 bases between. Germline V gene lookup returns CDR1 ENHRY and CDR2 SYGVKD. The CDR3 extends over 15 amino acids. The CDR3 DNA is TGTGCCATCAGTGAGTCGGGGACAACAACCTACGAGCAGTACTTC. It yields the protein CAISESGTTTYEQYF.

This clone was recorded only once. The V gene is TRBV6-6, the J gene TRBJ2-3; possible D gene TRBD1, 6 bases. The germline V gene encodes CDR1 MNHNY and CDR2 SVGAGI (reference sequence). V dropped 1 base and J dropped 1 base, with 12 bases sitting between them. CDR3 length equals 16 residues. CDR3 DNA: TGTGCCAGCAGTTACTTCAGGGGAAGGGGCACAGATACGCAGTATTTT. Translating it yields CASSYFRGRGTDTQYF.

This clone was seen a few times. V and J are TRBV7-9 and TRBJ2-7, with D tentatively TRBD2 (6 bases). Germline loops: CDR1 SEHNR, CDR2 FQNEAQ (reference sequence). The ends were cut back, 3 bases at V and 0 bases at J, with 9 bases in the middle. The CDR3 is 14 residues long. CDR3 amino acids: CASSFAGPSYEQYF. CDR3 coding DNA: TGTGCCAGCAGCTTTGCGGGACCCTCCTACGAGCAGTACTTC. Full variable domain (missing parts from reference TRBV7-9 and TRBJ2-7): DTGVSQNPRHKITKRGQNVTFRCDPISEHNRLYWYRQTLGQGPEFLTYFQNEAQLEKSRLLSDRFSAERPKGSFSTLEIQRTEQGDSAMYLCASSFAGPSYEQYFGPGTRLTVT.

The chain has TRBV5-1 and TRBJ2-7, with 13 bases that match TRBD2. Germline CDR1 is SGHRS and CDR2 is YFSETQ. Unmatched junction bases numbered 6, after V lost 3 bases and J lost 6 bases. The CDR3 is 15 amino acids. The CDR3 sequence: CASSSGLAGPLEQYF. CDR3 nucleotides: TGCGCCAGCAGCTCGGGACTAGCGGGGCCCCTCGAGCAGTACTTC. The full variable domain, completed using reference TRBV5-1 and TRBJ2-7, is KAGVTQTPRYLIKTRGQQVTLSCSPISGHRSVSWYQQTPGQGLQFLFEYFSETQRNKGNFPGRFSGRQFSNSRSEMNVSTLELGDSALYLCASSSGLAGPLEQYFGPGTRLTVT.

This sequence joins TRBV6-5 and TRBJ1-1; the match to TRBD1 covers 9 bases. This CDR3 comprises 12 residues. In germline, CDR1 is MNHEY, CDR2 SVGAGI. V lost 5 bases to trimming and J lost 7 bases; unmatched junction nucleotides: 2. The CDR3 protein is CASSQGQGEAFF. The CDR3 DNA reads TGTGCCAGCAGTCAGGGACAGGGTGAAGCTTTCTTT.

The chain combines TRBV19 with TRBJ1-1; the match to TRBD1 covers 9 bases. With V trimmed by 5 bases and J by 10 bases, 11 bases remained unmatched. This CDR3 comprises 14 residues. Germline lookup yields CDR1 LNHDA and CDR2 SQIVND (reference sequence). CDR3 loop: CASSPRTGARGAFF. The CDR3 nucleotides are TGTGCCAGTAGTCCAAGGACAGGGGCGAGAGGAGCTTTCTTT.

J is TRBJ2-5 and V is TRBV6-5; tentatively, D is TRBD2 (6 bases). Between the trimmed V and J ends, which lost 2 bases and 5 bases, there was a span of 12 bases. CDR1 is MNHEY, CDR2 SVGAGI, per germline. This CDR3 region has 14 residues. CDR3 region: CASSYGRGSETQYF. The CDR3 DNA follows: TGTGCCAGCAGTTACGGGCGGGGCTCGGAGACCCAGTACTTC.

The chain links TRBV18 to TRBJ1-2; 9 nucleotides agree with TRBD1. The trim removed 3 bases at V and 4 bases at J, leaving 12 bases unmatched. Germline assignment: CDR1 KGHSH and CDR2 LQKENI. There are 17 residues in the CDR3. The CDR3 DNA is TGTGCCAGCTCACCGGCCGAGGGACAGGGTCTAACCTATGGCTACACCTTC. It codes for CASSPAEGQGLTYGYTF.

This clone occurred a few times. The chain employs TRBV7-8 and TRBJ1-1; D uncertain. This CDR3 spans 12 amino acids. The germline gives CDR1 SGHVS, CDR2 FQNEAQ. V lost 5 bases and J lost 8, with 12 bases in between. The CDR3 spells CASSQSPEEAFF. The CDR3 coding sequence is TGTGCCAGCAGCCAATCTCCCGAGGAAGCTTTCTTT.

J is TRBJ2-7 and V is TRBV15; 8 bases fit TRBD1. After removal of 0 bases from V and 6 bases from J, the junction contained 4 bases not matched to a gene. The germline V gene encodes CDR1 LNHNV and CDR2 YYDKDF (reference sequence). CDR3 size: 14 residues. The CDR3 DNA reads TGTGCCACCAGCAGAGACAGGGGGCCGGTCGAGCAGTACTTC. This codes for CATSRDRGPVEQYF.

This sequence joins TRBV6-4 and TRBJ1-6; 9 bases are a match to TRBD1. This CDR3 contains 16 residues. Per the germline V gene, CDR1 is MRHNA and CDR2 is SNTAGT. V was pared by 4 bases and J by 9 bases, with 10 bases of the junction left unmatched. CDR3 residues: CASSAQTGGVGSPLHF. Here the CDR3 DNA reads TGTGCCAGCAGTGCTCAGACAGGGGGAGTCGGTTCACCCCTCCACTTT.

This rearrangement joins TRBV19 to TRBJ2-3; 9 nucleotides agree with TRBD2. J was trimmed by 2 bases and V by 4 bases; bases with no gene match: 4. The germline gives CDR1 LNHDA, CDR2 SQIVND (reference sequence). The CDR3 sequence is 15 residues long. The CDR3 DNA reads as TGTGCCAGTAGTAGTTCTAGCGGGGCCACAGATACGCAGTATTTT. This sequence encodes CASSSSSGATDTQYF.

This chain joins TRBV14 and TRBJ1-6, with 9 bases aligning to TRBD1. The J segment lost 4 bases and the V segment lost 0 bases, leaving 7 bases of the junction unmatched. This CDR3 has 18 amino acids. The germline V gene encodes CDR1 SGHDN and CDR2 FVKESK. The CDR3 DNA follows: TGTGCCAGCAGCCAAGAACCGAGCGACAGGGGGTATAATTCACCCCTCCACTTT. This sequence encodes CASSQEPSDRGYNSPLHF.

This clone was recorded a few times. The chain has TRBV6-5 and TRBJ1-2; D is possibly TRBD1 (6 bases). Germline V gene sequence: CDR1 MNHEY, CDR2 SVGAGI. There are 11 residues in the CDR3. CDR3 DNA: TGTGCGACCAGACAGGCCTATGGCTACACCTTC. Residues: CATRQAYGYTF.

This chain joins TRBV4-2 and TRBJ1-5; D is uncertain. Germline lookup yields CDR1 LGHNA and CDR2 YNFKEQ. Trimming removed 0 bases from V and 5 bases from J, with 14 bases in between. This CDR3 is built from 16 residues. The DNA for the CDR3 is TGTGCCAGCAGCCAAGATGGGTCGGAGGGCGATCAGCCCCAGCATTTT. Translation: CASSQDGSEGDQPQHF.

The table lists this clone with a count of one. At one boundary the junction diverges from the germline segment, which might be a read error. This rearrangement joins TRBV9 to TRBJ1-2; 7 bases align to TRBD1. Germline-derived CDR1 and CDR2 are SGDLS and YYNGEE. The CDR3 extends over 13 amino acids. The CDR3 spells CASSDSLQGPNFF. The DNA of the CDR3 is TGTGCCAGCAGCGATAGTCTACAGGGGCCTAACTTCTTC.